This TCR beta chain was identified during a study of OX40 agonist ivuxolimab in advanced cancers. Study details: The study gave patients intravenous ivuxolimab at 0.01 to 10 mg/kg every 2 weeks. Melanoma, hepatocellular carcinoma, head and neck or renal cell cancer occurred in dose-escalation patients. Anti-PD-1, anti-PD-L1 or anti-CTLA-4 therapy given earlier was allowed, and around 40% had some. General observations from the study: Averaging showed that CD8+ T cells had more expanded clones than CD4+ did.

CDR1 and CDR2 (germline): GTSNPN, SVGIG (reference sequence). The V gene lost 1 base and the J gene lost 3 bases, with 12 bases spanning the gap. There are 14 residues in the CDR3. Method: immunoSEQ multiplex PCR; TCRdb's copy keeps in-frame clones and lacks some. The sample lists 35,000 to 40,000 clones, roughly 90% occurring once. Worth noting for this clone: The antigen is undetermined.

Source: CD4+ or CD8+ T cells sorted from blood, taken in a trial of the OX40 agonist ivuxolimab. This receptor was obtained from an adult with an advanced solid tumor such as melanoma, head and neck, liver or kidney cancer. The chain uses TRBV30 and TRBJ1-1; D unclear. CDR3 sequence: CAWSAPGPYTEAFF. The CDR3 DNA reads TGTGCCTGGAGTGCCCCGGGTCCTTACACTGAAGCTTTCTTT.